What follows describes a single TCR beta chain. Its antigen remains unknown. Each individual donor underwent a draw of roughly 10 milliliters of peripheral blood. The data were obtained in a study of blood T cells in healthy people across ages. Study findings and constraints: Diversity estimates drawn from one million T cells were deemed underestimates. Among long-lived donors, naive CD4+ cells were more numerous and diversity higher than in aged donors.

A J-beta primer mix and a sample-barcoded 5' primer were used in a second PCR of roughly 7 to 12 cycles. Template switching added a 12-random-nucleotide identifier to every cDNA molecule. TCRdb called the 5' RACE reads again in MiXCR, with one record for every CDR3 protein. The sample has hundreds of thousands of distinct CDR3 sequences; 40% to 50% are singletons. The receptor was derived from a man in his sixties in good health. The sample taken for sequencing was blood.

CDR3 protein: CSAPDPGTLTDTQYF. The CDR3, as DNA: TGCAGTGCTCCAGACCCCGGGACCCTCACAGATACGCAGTATTTT. This sequence joins TRBV20-1 and TRBJ2-3, with D perhaps TRBD1 or TRBD2 (5 bases each). The CDR3 contains 15 residues. The germline gives CDR1 DFQATT, CDR2 SNEGSKA (reference sequence). With 5 bases removed from V and 2 bases from J, the gap between germline ends came to 17 bases.